Listed here are 29 T cell receptor beta chains from one sample, sequenced in a study of blood T cells in healthy people across ages. A second PCR of roughly 6 to 12 cycles used a sample-barcoded 5' primer and a J-beta primer mix. One entry per CDR3 protein results from TCRdb running MiXCR on the 5' RACE reads. The sample shows approximately 1.5 million distinct CDR3 sequences, roughly 43% of them seen only once. Input material: blood. The receptors derive from a woman between 18 and 30 years old in good health.

This clonotype was seen a handful of times. The chain uses TRBV5-1 and TRBJ2-3; 7 nucleotides match TRBD1. V lost 0 bases, J lost 4 bases, and 8 bases stayed unmatched. Germline V gene sequence: CDR1 SGHRS, CDR2 YFSETQ. This CDR3 spans 16 amino acids. This CDR3 reads CASSLDRQGLSDTQYF. CDR3 DNA sequence: TGCGCCAGCAGCTTGGACCGACAGGGCCTCTCAGATACGCAGTATTTT.

This clonotype was counted a few times. This sequence joins TRBV29-1 and TRBJ2-3; 7 bases are a match to TRBD2. The germline V gene has CDR1 SQVTM and CDR2 ANQGSEA. J was trimmed by 5 bases and V by 4 bases; bases with no gene match: 6. This CDR3 comprises 13 residues. CDR3 sequence reads: CSVGGGRGDTQYF. DNA of the CDR3: TGCAGCGTTGGGGGGGGGAGAGGAGATACGCAGTATTTT.

This clonotype has only a few counts. This CDR3 is CASSQGAVSLGYTF. The CDR3 DNA reads TGCGCCAGCAGCCAAGGCGCGGTCAGCCTTGGCTACACCTTC. V usage is TRBV4-3 and J usage is TRBJ1-2; D uncertain. This CDR3 is 14 amino acids long. The ends were cut back, 1 base at V and 7 bases at J, with 13 bases in the middle. Germline values: CDR1 LGHNA, CDR2 YSLEER.

The J gene is TRBJ2-3, the V gene TRBV20-1; tentatively, D is TRBD1 (6 bases). Germline CDR1 DFQATT, CDR2 SNEGSKA (reference sequence). V was cut by 6 bases and J by 0 bases, with 13 bases left in between. CDR3 length: 14 amino acids. CDR3 bases: TGCAGTGCACTGCAGGGGCCCAGCACAGATACGCAGTATTTT. Translated, it gives CSALQGPSTDTQYF.

This clonotype has a handful of counts. V usage is TRBV20-1 and J usage is TRBJ2-7, with D perhaps matching TRBD1 (7 bases). Germline V gene data show CDR1 as DFQATT and CDR2 as SNEGSKA (reference sequence). Trimming left V 5 bases short and J 6 bases short, with 14 bases between. CDR3 length equals 12 residues. The CDR3 nucleotides read TGCAGTGCTCACTCAGGGGGGTCCGAGCAGTACTTC. It codes for CSAHSGGSEQYF.

The gene calls are TRBV30 and TRBJ2-1; D is tentatively TRBD1 or TRBD2 (5 bases each). The CDR3 extends over 15 amino acids. Germline V CDR1 and CDR2: GTSNPN, SVGIG (reference sequence). With 0 bases removed from V and 10 bases from J, the gap between germline ends came to 19 bases. The CDR3 here is CAWSVLPGARKEQFF. Written as DNA, the CDR3 is TGTGCCTGGAGTGTACTCCCCGGGGCACGGAAAGAGCAGTTCTTC.

This chain links TRBV7-3 with TRBJ2-3; 8 positions agree with TRBD2. The germline CDR1 and CDR2 sequences are SGHTA and FQGTGA. The V and J ends lost 1 base and 5 bases, in that order; junction bases with no gene match: 8. This CDR3 is built from 16 residues. This chain's CDR3 is CASSLNGGGLGDTQYF. The CDR3 bases are TGTGCCAGCAGCTTAAACGGGGGGGGGCTTGGAGATACGCAGTATTTT.

The J gene is TRBJ2-2, the V gene TRBV7-2, with a weak D call TRBD2 (5 bases). The V end was cut by 4 bases, the J end by 5 bases, with 14 bases between. The CDR3 is made up of 15 amino acids. Per germline, CDR1 SGHTA and CDR2 FQGNSA. The CDR3 reads CASSSMPQRTGELFF. CDR3 bases: TGTGCCAGCAGCTCCATGCCCCAGCGGACCGGGGAGCTGTTTTTT.

The rearrangement uses TRBV10-3 and TRBJ2-3; 7 bases agree with TRBD2. The trim removed 6 bases at V and 3 bases at J, leaving 6 bases unmatched. CDR1 is ENHRY and CDR2 is SYGVKD in the germline V gene. CDR3 length: 14 amino acids. Here the CDR3 reads CAIRAGVSTDTQYF. The CDR3 DNA sequence: TGTGCCATCAGGGCGGGAGTCTCGACAGATACGCAGTATTTT.

The table lists this clonotype with a few counts. The V call is TRBV15, the J call TRBJ2-7, with no clear D. The V and J ends lost 3 bases and 6 bases respectively, with 12 bases between them. CDR1 is LNHNV, CDR2 YYDKDF, per germline (reference sequence). This CDR3 contains 13 residues. CDR3 DNA: TGTGCCACCAGCAGGCTACTCTTAAGCGAGCAGTACTTC. The encoded protein is CATSRLLLSEQYF. The full variable domain, its missing parts supplied by reference TRBV15 and TRBJ2-7, is DAMVIQNPRYQVTQFGKPVTLSCSQTLNHNVMYWYQQKSSQAPKLLFHYYDKDFNNEADTPDNFQSRRPNTSFCFLDIRSPGLGDTAMYLCATSRLLLSEQYFGPGTRLTVT.

This clonotype appeared a few times. The V and J genes are TRBV12-3 or TRBV12-4 and TRBJ1-4; D is unresolved. V was trimmed by 3 bases and J by 0 bases, leaving 8 bases between them. The CDR3 has 15 amino acids. This CDR3 reads CASSFGGTTNEKLFF. CDR3 coding DNA: TGTGCCAGCAGTTTCGGCGGGACAACTAATGAAAAACTGTTTTTT.

This clonotype occurred a few times. The gene calls are TRBV4-1 and TRBJ1-2, with unresolved D. V gave up 0 bases and J gave up 0 bases, with 11 bases separating them. Germline lookup yields CDR1 MGHRA and CDR2 YSYEKL. There are 16 residues in the CDR3. DNA for the CDR3: TGCGCCAGCAGCCAAGATCTTTACAGCACTAACTATGGCTACACCTTC. It is translated as CASSQDLYSTNYGYTF.

This clonotype turned up a few times. V gene TRBV10-2 combines with J gene TRBJ2-7, with 9 positions matching TRBD2. The germline V gene encodes CDR1 WSHSY and CDR2 SAAADI. V was pared by 3 bases and J by 3 bases, with 6 bases of the junction left unmatched. The length of the CDR3 is 15 residues. CDR3 sequence reads: CASSEPGLADYEQYF. CDR3 DNA sequence: TGCGCCAGCAGTGAACCGGGACTAGCAGACTACGAGCAGTACTTC.

There are many counts of this clonotype. The CDR3 region is CASSGFGGGSTDTQYF. CDR3 DNA sequence: TGTGCCAGCAGCGGATTCGGGGGCGGAAGCACAGATACGCAGTATTTT. The chain joins TRBV9 to TRBJ2-3; D tentatively fits TRBD1 or TRBD2 (6 bases each). Germline V gene sequence: CDR1 SGDLS, CDR2 YYNGEE. The CDR3 runs to 16 residues. The V gene lost 3 bases and the J gene lost 0 bases, with 14 bases spanning the gap. Complete variable domain (other parts from reference TRBV9 and TRBJ2-3): DSGVTQTPKHLITATGQRVTLRCSPRSGDLSVYWYQQSLDQGLQFLIQYYNGEERAKGNILERFSAQQFPDLHSELNLSSLELGDSALYFCASSGFGGGSTDTQYFGPGTRLTVL.

Comments on this clonotype: Sequence at one end of the junction differs from germline and may be a read error. The chain carries TRBV4-3 and TRBJ1-1; TRBD1 aligns across 9 bases. Germline assignment: CDR1 LGHNA and CDR2 YSLEER. The CDR3 totals 15 residues. CDR3 in amino acids: CTSSQGDRENTEAFF. CDR3 in DNA: TGCACCAGCAGCCAAGGGGACAGGGAGAACACTGAAGCTTTCTTT.

The chain recombines TRBV7-2 with TRBJ1-6; D remains unclear. V was clipped by 5 bases and J by 6 bases, with 11 bases between them. The CDR3 runs to 14 residues. Germline values: CDR1 SGHTA, CDR2 FQGNSA. The DNA of the CDR3 is TGTGCCAGCAGCCTCCCACGGGCTAATTCACCCCTCCACTTT. This sequence encodes CASSLPRANSPLHF.

The chain recombines TRBV5-6 with TRBJ2-4; D is possibly TRBD2 (6 bases). CDR1 is SGHDT, CDR2 YYEEEE, per germline. CDR3 length equals 14 residues. Deletions cut 5 bases from V and 1 base from J, with 10 bases between. The CDR3 reads CASRLLAAKNIQYF. The CDR3 DNA reads as TGTGCCAGCAGGTTACTAGCTGCCAAAAACATTCAGTACTTC.

This clonotype was detected only a few times. The V call is TRBV9, the J call TRBJ2-1; TRBD2 matches 11 bases. V lost 3 bases to trimming and J lost 2 bases; unmatched junction nucleotides: 4. CDR3 length: 16 residues. Germline CDR1 reads SGDLS; CDR2 reads YYNGEE. The CDR3 loop is CASSAVAGGTYNEQFF. The DNA of the CDR3 is TGTGCCAGCAGCGCAGTAGCGGGAGGGACCTACAATGAGCAGTTCTTC.

This clonotype was observed a handful of times. The chain uses TRBV5-6 and TRBJ2-1; tentatively, D is TRBD1 (6 bases). This CDR3 has 15 residues. Germline assignment: CDR1 SGHDT and CDR2 YYEEEE. Trimming pared 0 bases from V and 6 bases from J, leaving 13 bases between. The CDR3 protein is CASSLATGWSNEQFF. Written as DNA, the CDR3 is TGTGCCAGCAGCTTGGCCACAGGGTGGAGCAATGAGCAGTTCTTC.

The table lists this clonotype with a few counts. DNA of the CDR3: TGTGCCAGCAGCCCCGGACTAGCGGGGGGGCGCCGGTATTTT. Translating it yields CASSPGLAGGRRYF. This sequence joins TRBV7-2 and TRBJ2-3, with TRBD2 matching over 15 bases. With V trimmed by 5 bases and J by 14 bases, 8 bases remained unmatched. CDR3 length equals 14 residues. Germline CDR1 and CDR2: SGHTA and FQGNSA. The full variable domain, with the rest looked up from reference TRBV7-2 and TRBJ2-3, is GAGVSQSPSNKVTEKGKDVELRCDPISGHTALYWYRQSLGQGLEFLIYFQGNSAPDKSGLPSDRFSAERTGGSVSTLTIQRTQQEDSAVYLCASSPGLAGGRRYFGPGTRLTVL.

As concerns this clonotype: A junction boundary mismatches the germline segment, possibly from a read error. This chain connects TRBV12-3 or TRBV12-4 to TRBJ2-1, with 9 positions matching TRBD1. The CDR3 sequence is 14 residues long. The CDR3 region is CASSSGQGYNERYF. The CDR3 DNA sequence: TGTGCCAGCAGTTCGGGACAGGGCTACAATGAGCGGTACTTC.

This chain connects TRBV2 to TRBJ2-5; 8 bases agree with TRBD2. V shed 6 bases, J shed 0 bases, and the junction held 6 bases outside the gene matches. The length of the CDR3 is 15 residues. The germline gives CDR1 SNHLY, CDR2 FYNNEI. CDR3 nucleotide sequence: TGTGCCAGCAGACTTCCGGGGGGGTACCAAGAGACCCAGTACTTC. Translation gives CASRLPGGYQETQYF.

This clonotype was detected once. The V call is TRBV2, the J call TRBJ1-1, with D possibly being TRBD1 (6 bases). The V gene's germline CDR1 is SNHLY and CDR2 FYNNEI. The CDR3 extends over 12 amino acids. Trimming removed 4 bases at V and 10 bases at J, with 13 bases between. CDR3 bases: TGTGCCAGCAGTGTTCAGGGGTGGGGAGCTTTCTTT. This encodes CASSVQGWGAFF.

This clonotype came up a few times. The V call is TRBV20-1, the J call TRBJ2-7; 7 positions agree with TRBD2. The J segment lost 1 base and the V segment lost 6 bases, leaving 9 bases of the junction unmatched. The V gene's germline CDR1 is DFQATT and CDR2 SNEGSKA (reference sequence). This CDR3 region has 14 residues. The CDR3 coding sequence is TGCAGTGCGGGGGAGGGAACCCTTTCCTACGAGCAGTACTTC. It encodes CSAGEGTLSYEQYF.

This clonotype was detected a few times. CDR3 region: CASSYAPTTGKINIQYF. The CDR3, as DNA: TGTGCCAGCAGTTACGCCCCGACGACAGGGAAGATCAACATTCAGTACTTC. The chain joins TRBV6-5 to TRBJ2-4; TRBD1 matches at 7 bases. CDR1 is MNHEY, CDR2 SVGAGI, per germline. V lost 2 bases and J lost 7; bases outside the gene matches: 14. This CDR3 region has 17 residues.

This clonotype was detected a few times. The chain uses TRBV4-1 and TRBJ2-3; 7 bases are a match to TRBD2. This CDR3 has 17 residues. The junction had 8 bases not matched to a gene; V was cut back by 0 bases and J by 2 bases. CDR1 and CDR2 (germline): MGHRA, YSYEKL. CDR3 nucleotides: TGCGCCAGCAGCCAAGATCCGAGCGGGGTGAACACAGATACGCAGTATTTT. It codes for CASSQDPSGVNTDTQYF.

The chain recombines TRBV4-2 with TRBJ2-1; 7 nucleotides align to TRBD2. Germline CDR1 LGHNA, CDR2 YNFKEQ. The CDR3 extends over 14 amino acids. Trimming cost V 2 bases and J 10 bases; bases outside gene matches: 8. The DNA of the CDR3 is TGTGCCAGCAGCCAAACGACTAGCAAGGGGGAGCAGTTCTTC. This gives the protein CASSQTTSKGEQFF.

In nucleotides, the CDR3 is TGTGCCAGCAGGTTGGCCCCGGGTCTATCCTACAATGAGCAGTTCTTC. This encodes CASRLAPGLSYNEQFF. V is TRBV28 and J is TRBJ2-1; D is unresolved. From germline, CDR1 is MDHEN and CDR2 SYDVKM. CDR3 length: 16 amino acids. Trimming removed 6 bases at V and 1 base at J, with 16 bases between. The entire variable domain, with the rest obtained from reference TRBV28 and TRBJ2-1, is as follows: DVKVTQSSRYLVKRTGEKVFLECVQDMDHENMFWYRQDPGLGLRLIYFSYDVKMKEKGDIPEGYSVSREKKERFSLILESASTNQTSMYLCASRLAPGLSYNEQFFGPGTRLTVL.

The sample holds a few counts of this clonotype. V gene TRBV20-1 combines with J gene TRBJ2-7; 13 bases agree with TRBD2. Germline trimming cut 5 bases from V and 4 bases from J; bases unmatched to any gene: 11. The CDR3 is 16 amino acids. Germline loops: CDR1 DFQATT, CDR2 SNEGSKA (reference sequence). DNA for the CDR3: TGCAGTGCTCAGACTAGCGGGGGGCCTACCGGGTACGAGCAGTACTTC. Its protein product is CSAQTSGGPTGYEQYF.